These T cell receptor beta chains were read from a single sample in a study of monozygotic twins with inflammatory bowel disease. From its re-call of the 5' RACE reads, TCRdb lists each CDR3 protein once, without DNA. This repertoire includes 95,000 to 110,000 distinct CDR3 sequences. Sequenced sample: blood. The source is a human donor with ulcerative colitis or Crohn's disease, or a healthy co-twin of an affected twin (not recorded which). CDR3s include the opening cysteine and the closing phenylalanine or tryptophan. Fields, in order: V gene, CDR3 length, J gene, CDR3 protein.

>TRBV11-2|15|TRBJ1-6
CASSLDLTGTRPLHF
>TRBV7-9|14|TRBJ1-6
CASSLETGGSPLHF
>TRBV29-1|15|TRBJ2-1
CSVVGGIFSYNEQFF
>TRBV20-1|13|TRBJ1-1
CSARRTADTEAFF
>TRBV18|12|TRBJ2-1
CASSPLAGEQFF
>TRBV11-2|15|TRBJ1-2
CASSPSGRVSMGYTF
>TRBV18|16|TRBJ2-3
CASSRAGPLAGDTQYF
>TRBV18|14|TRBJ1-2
CASSRGSELDGYTF
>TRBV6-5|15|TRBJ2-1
CASSYSFLQNNEQFF
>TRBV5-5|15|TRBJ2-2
CASRTTDSNTGELFF
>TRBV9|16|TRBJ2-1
CASSVDRGSAYNEQFF
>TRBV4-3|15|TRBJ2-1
CASSRGGLDYNEQFF
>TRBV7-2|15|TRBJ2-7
CASSFRADTSYEQYF
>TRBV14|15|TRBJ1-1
CASSQLDRHNTEAFF
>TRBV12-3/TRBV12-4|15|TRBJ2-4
CASRSPGTGKNIQYF
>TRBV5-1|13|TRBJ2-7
CASSSGQGREQYF
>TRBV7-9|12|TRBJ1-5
CASSLSSGPQHF
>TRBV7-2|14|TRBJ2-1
CASSPGQTRGEQFF
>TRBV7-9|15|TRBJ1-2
CASSLGDTLNYGYTF
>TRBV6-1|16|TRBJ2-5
CASWGSGTRPKETQYF
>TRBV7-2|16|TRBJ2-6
CASSLDKNSGANVLTF
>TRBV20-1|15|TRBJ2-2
CSARISGGRAGELFF
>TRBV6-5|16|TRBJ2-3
CASSYSSGGTTDTQYF
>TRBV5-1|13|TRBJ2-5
CASSLEAGETQYF
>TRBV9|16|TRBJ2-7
CASSIGLAGGNYEQYF
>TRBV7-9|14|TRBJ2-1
CASSMLAAYNEQFF
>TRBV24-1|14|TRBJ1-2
CATSDFRQNYGYTF
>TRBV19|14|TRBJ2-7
CASSIDRGSYEQYF
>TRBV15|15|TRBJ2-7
CATSKASGAMYEQYF
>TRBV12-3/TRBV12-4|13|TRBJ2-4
CASSPNRGDIQYF
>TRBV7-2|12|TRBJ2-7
CASSLIPHEQYF
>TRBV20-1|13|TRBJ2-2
CSARVRGNGELFF
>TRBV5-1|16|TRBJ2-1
CASSLAPGQGYNEQFF
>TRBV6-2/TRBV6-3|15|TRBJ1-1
CASSPWGQWNTEAFF
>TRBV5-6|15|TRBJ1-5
CASSYGTGDGQPQHF
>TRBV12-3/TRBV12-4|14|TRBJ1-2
CASSLSPSMGGYTF
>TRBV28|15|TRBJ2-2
CASSLGTVNTGELFF
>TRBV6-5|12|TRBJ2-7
CASSRNIYEQYF
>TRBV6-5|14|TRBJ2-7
CASSYWGTGYEQYF
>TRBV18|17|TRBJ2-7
CASSPPGTSGGTYEQYF
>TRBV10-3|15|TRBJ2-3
CAISEGLPYTDTQYF
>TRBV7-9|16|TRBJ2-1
CASSSRAEGVYNEQFF
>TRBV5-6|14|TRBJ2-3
CASSEGLFTDTQYF
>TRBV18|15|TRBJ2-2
CASSPREGSTGELFF
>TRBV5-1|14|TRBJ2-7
CASSQRQGPYEQYF
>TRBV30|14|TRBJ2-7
CAWSVGGLAYEQYF
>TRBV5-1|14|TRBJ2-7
CASSPTDISYEQYF
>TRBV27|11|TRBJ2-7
CASSLRSEQYF
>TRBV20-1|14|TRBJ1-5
CSANRGRRDQPQHF
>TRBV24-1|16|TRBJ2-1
CATSDWGQGYDNEQFF